The entry below describes one T cell receptor beta chain. The sample holds one count of this clone. Its specific antigen is unknown. Within one base of it there is no much larger clone, and no base qualities were kept. The immunoSEQ Assay, a bias-controlled multiplex PCR, was used to amplify TCRbeta CDR3 regions from genomic DNA. In the paper's pipeline: The number of nucleated cells in each sample was estimated by amplification of reference gene primers within the assay. To quantify the absolute abundance of each unique TCRbeta CDR3 rearrangement, sequence reads were collapsed and filtered. Productive Simpson clonality was computed per sample as the square root of Simpson's diversity index over productive rearrangements. The source is immuneACCESS, and TCRdb retained only in-frame sequences with V and J called. Part of the clones is not carried over; for the studies checked, unresolved V genes explain less than half of this, and the remainder is unexplained. Clone size and the V and J calls come from that table; the DNA yielded D and trimming. This sample is represented by 250,000 or so clones; roughly 82% of them were singletons. Around 2% of the sample is in the top ten clones.

The source of the sample is a study of blood T cell repertoires in COVID-19 (dated by TCRdb to the early 2020s). Notes on the research overall: Collaborator samples came from the United States, Italy and Spain and covered acute and convalescent phases of COVID-19. The prospective study material was composed of cDNA or gDNA derived from T cells, B-cell-depleted T cells, or PBMCs. The repertoires were released in a freely available public database intended as a resource for research on the immune response to SARS-CoV-2. Deeply sampled blood TCRbeta repertoires from subjects exposed to, actively infected with, or recovered from COVID-19 were included in the dataset. Where HLA class I and class II types were available, the types were taken from metadata supplied by the sample provider, not from assay-based typing. Nearly every sample came with metadata listing a de-identified subject ID, COVID-19 status, age in years and sex. The samples were drawn from the first 160 participants of the ongoing ImmuneRACE study and from 950 to 1,500 subjects provided by 6 global collaborators. Beyond this particular receptor, the publication reports: Clinical and demographic metadata were provided uncurated, with the amount varying by source and participant.

The germline V gene (reference sequence) specifies SEHNR as CDR1 and FQNEAQ as CDR2. The CDR3 runs 14 amino acids, cysteine and phenylalanine included. Just CDR3 DNA is preserved here, 42 bases in frame from base 1. Trimming costs V 1 base and J 3 bases, and their ends lie 7 bases apart. A second Seattle source provided samples from volunteer blood donors who had recovered from COVID-19. Whole blood was collected in K2EDTA tubes by collaborating institutions according to the institutions' own protocols. For TCRbeta analysis, collaborators shipped samples as frozen whole blood, isolated PBMCs, or DNA extracted from either of those sample types.

This receptor was identified in a man between 35 and 55 years old who had recovered from COVID-19. This chain is built from TRBV7-9 and TRBJ2-1, with the D segment identity uncertain. Sequencing input: peripheral blood. The CDR3 amino acid sequence is: CASSLVLLYNEQFF. The DNA reads TGTGCCAGCAGCTTAGTACTACTCTACAATGAGCAGTTCTTC.